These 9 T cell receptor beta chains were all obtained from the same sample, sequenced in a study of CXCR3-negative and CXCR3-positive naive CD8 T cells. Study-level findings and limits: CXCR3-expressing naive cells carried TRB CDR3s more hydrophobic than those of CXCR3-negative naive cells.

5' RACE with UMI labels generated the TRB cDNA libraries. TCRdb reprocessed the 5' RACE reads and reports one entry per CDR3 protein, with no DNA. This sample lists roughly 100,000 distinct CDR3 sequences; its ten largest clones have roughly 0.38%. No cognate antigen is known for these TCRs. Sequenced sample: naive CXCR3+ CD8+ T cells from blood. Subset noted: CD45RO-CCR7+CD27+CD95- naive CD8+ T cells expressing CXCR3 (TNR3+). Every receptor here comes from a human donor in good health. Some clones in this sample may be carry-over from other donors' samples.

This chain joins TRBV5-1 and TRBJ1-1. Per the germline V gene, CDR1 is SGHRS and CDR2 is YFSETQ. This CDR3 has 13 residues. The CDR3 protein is CASSFARPSEAFF. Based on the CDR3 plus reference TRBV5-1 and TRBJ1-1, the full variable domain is KAGVTQTPRYLIKTRGQQVTLSCSPISGHRSVSWYQQTPGQGLQFLFEYFSETQRNKGNFPGRFSGRQFSNSRSEMNVSTLELGDSALYLCASSFARPSEAFFGQGTRLTVV.

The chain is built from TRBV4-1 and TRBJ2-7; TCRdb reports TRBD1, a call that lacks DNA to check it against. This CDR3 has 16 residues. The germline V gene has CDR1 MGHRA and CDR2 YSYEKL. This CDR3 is CASSQEAGTGAYEQYF.

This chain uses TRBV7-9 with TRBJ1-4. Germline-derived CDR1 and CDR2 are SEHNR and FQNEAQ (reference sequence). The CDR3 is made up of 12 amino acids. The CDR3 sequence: CASSFEDEKLFF.

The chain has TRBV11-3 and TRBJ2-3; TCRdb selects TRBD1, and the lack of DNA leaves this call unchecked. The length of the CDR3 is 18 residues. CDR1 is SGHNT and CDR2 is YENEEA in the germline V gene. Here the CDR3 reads CASSFIIETVSPRDTQYF.

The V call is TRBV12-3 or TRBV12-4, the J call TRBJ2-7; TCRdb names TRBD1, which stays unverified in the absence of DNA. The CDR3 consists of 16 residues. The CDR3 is CASSLTDSDLVYEQYF.

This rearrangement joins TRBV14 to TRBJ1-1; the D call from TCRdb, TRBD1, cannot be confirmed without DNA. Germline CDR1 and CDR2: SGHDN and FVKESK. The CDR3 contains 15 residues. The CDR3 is CASSLVSGQYTEAFF.

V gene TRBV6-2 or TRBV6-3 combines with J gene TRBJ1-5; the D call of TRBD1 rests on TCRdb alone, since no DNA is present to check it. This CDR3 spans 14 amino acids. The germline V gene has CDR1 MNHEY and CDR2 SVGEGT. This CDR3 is CASEGQGAHQPQHF.

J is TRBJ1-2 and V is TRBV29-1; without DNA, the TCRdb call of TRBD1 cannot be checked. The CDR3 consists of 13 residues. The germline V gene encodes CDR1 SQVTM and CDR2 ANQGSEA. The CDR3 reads CSVGGDTFYGYTF. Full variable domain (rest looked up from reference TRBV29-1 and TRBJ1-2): SAVISQKPSRDICQRGTSLTIQCQVDSQVTMMFWYRQQPGQSLTLIATANQGSEATYESGFVIDKFPISRPNLTFSTLTVSNMSPEDSSIYLCSVGGDTFYGYTFGSGTRLTVV.

The CDR3 reads CASSYTPQTEAFF. The chain employs TRBV7-8 and TRBJ1-1. From germline, CDR1 is SGHVS and CDR2 FQNEAQ. The CDR3 length is 13 residues.